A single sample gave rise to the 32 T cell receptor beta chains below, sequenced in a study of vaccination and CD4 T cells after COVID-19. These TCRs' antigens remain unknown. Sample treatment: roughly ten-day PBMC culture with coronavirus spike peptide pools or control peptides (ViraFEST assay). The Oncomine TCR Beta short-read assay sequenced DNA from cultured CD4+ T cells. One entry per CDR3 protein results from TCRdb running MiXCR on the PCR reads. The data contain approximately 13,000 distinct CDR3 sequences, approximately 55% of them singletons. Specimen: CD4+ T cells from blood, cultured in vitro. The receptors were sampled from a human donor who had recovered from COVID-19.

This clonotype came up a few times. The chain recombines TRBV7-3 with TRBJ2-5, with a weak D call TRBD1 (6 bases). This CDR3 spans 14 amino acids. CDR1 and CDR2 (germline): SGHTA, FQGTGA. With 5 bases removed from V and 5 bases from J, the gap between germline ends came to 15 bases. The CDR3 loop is CASSQNGGEETQYF. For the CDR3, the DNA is TGTGCCAGCAGCCAAAATGGGGGCGAGGAGACCCAGTACTTC.

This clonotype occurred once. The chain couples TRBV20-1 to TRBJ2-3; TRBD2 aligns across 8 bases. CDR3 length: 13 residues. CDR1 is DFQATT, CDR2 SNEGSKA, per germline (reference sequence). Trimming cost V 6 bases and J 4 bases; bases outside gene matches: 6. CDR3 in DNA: TGCAGTGCGAGGAGCGGGAGTGCAGATACGCAGTATTTT. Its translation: CSARSGSADTQYF.

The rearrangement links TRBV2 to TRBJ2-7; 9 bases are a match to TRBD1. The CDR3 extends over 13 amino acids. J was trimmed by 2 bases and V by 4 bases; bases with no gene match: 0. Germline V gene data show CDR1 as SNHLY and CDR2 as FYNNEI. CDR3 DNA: TGTGCCAGCAGTGGGGACAGGGCCTACGAGCAGTACTTC. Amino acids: CASSGDRAYEQYF. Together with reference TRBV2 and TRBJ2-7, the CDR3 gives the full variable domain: EPEVTQTPSHQVTQMGQEVILRCVPISNHLYFYWYRQILGQKVEFLVSFYNNEISEKSEIFDDQFSVERPDGSNFTLKIRSTKLEDSAMYFCASSGDRAYEQYFGPGTRLTVT.

For the CDR3, the DNA is TGTGCCAGCAGCTTATACTACGAGCAGTACTTC. This encodes CASSLYYEQYF. This rearrangement joins TRBV7-2 to TRBJ2-7; D is unresolved. In germline, CDR1 is SGHTA, CDR2 FQGNSA. CDR3 length equals 11 residues. The V and J ends lost 2 bases and 3 bases respectively, with 2 bases between them.

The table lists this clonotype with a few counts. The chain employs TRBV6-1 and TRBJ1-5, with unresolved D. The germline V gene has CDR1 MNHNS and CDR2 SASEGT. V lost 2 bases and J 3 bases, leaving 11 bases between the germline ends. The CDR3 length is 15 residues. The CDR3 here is CASSELDGFNQPQHF. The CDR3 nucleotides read TGTGCCAGCAGTGAATTGGACGGGTTCAATCAGCCCCAGCATTTT.

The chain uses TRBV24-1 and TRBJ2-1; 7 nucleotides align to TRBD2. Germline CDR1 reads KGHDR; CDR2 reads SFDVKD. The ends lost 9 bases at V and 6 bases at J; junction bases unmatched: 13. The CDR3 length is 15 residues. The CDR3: CATGVFREEGNEQFF. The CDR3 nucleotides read TGTGCCACCGGCGTTTTTCGGGAGGAGGGCAATGAGCAGTTCTTC.

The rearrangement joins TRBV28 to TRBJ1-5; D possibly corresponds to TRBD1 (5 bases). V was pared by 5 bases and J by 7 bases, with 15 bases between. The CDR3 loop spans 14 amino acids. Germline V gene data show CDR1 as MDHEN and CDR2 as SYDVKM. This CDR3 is CASSRGGERQPQHF. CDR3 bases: TGTGCCAGCAGTCGGGGCGGGGAGAGGCAGCCCCAGCATTTT.

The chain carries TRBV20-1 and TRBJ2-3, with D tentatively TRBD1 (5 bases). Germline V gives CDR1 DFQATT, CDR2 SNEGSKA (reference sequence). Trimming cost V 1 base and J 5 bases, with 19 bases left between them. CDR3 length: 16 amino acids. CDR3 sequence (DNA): TGCAGTGCTAGAGCGGTACAGGAAGAATCTGTAGATACGCAGTATTTT. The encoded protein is CSARAVQEESVDTQYF.

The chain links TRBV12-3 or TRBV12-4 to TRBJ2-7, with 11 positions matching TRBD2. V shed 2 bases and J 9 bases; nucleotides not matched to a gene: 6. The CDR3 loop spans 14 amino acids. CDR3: CASSLIAGGSGQYF. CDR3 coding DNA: TGTGCCAGCAGTTTAATAGCGGGAGGGAGTGGGCAGTACTTC.

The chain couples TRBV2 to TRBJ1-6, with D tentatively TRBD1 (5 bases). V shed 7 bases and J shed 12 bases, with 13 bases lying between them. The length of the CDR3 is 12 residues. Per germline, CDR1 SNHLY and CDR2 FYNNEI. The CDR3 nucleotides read TGTGCCAGCACCTTGGGACCGCAACCCCTCCACTTT. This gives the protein CASTLGPQPLHF.

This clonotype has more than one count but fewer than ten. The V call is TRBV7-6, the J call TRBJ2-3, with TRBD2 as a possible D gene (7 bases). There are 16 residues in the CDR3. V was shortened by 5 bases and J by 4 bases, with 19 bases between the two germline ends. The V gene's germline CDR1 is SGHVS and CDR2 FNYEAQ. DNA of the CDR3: TGTGCCAGCAGCCTAATGGGCGGGGGCAGGTCAGATACGCAGTATTTT. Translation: CASSLMGGGRSDTQYF.

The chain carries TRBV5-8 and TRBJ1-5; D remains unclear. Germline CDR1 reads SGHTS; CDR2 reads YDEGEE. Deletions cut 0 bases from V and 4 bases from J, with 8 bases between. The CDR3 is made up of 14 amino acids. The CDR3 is CASSLVSLNQPQHF. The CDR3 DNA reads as TGTGCCAGCAGCTTGGTGTCACTGAATCAGCCCCAGCATTTT.

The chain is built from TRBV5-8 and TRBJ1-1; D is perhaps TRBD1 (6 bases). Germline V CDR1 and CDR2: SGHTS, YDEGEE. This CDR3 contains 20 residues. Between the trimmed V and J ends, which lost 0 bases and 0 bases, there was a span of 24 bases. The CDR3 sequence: CASSLVPSGAGEAMNTEAFF. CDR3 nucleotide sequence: TGTGCCAGCAGCTTGGTACCTAGCGGGGCAGGGGAAGCAATGAACACTGAAGCTTTCTTT.

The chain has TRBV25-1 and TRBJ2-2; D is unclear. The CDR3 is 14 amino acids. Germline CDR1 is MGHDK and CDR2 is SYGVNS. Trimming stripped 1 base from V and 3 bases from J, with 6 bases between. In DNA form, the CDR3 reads TGTGCCAGCAGTGAATCCGGGTACACCGGGGAGCTGTTTTTT. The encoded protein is CASSESGYTGELFF.

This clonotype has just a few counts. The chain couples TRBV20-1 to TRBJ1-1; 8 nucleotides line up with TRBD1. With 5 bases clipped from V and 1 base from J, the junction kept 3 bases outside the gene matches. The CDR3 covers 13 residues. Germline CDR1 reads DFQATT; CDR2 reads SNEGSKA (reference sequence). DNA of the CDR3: TGCAGTGCTGCCGACAGGGGGAACACTGAAGCTTTCTTT. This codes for CSAADRGNTEAFF.

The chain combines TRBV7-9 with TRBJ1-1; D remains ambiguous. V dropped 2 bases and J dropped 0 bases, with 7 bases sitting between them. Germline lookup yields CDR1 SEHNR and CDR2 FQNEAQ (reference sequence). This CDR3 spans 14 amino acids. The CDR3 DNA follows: TGTGCCAGCAGCTTAAACCTTCTGAACACTGAAGCTTTCTTT. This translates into CASSLNLLNTEAFF.

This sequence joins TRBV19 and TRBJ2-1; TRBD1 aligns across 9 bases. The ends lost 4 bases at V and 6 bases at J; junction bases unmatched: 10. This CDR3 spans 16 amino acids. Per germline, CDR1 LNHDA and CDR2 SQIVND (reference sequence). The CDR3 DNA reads TGTGCCAGTAGTAACAGGGGGCTTGTTTTTGCCAATGAGCAGTTCTTC. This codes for CASSNRGLVFANEQFF.

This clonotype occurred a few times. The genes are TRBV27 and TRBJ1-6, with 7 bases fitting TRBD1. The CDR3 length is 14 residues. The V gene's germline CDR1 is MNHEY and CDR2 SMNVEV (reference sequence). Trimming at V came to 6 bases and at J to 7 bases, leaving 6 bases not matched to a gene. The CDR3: CASRPTGRNSPLHF. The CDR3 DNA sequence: TGTGCCAGCAGACCGACAGGGAGGAATTCACCCCTCCACTTT.

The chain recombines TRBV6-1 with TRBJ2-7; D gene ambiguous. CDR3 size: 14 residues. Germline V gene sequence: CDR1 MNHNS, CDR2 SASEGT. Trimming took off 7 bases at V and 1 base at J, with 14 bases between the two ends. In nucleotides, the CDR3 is TGTGCCAGCATCACCTTTTCGCATTCCTACGAGCAGTACTTC. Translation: CASITFSHSYEQYF.

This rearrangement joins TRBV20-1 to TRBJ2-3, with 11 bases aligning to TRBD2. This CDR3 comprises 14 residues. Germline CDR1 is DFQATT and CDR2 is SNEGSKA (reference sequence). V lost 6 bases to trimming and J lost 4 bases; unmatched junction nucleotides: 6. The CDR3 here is CSATLAGEADTQYF. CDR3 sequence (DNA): TGCAGTGCAACACTAGCGGGAGAAGCAGATACGCAGTATTTT.

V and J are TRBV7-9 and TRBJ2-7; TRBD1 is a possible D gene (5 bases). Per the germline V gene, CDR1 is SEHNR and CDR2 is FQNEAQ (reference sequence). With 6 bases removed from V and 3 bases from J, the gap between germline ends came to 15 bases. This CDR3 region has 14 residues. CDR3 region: CASRGAGPNYEQYF. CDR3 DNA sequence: TGTGCCAGCAGAGGGGCAGGGCCGAACTACGAGCAGTACTTC.

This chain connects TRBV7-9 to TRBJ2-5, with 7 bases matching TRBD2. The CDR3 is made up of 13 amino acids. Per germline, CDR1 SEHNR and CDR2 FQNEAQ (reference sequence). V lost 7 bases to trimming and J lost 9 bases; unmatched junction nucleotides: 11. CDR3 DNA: TGTGCCAGCATTCGACTAGCCCTAGGGGCCCAGTACTTC. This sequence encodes CASIRLALGAQYF.

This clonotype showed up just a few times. CDR3 sequence reads: CASSLQNQPQHF. CDR3 coding DNA: TGTGCCAGCAGCTTACAAAATCAGCCCCAGCATTTT. V is TRBV7-9 and J is TRBJ1-5; D is unresolved. CDR3 length equals 12 residues. Looked up from germline, CDR1 is SEHNR and CDR2 is FQNEAQ (reference sequence). V lost 2 bases, J lost 4 bases, and 3 bases lay in between.

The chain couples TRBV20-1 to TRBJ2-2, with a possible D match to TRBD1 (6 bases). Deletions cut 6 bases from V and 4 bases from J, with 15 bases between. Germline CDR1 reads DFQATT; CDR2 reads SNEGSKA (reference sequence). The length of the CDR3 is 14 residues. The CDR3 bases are TGCAGTGCACAGGACAGAGTGTCCACCGGGGAGCTGTTTTTT. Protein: CSAQDRVSTGELFF.

The CDR3, as DNA: TGCAGTGCTAAAGGGGGAGGATGGCCCCAGCATTTT. Amino acid sequence: CSAKGGGWPQHF. This sequence joins TRBV20-1 and TRBJ1-5, with a tentative D call TRBD1 (6 bases). Germline V gene data show CDR1 as DFQATT and CDR2 as SNEGSKA (reference sequence). This CDR3 contains 12 residues. The ends were cut back, 4 bases at V and 9 bases at J, with 13 bases in the middle.

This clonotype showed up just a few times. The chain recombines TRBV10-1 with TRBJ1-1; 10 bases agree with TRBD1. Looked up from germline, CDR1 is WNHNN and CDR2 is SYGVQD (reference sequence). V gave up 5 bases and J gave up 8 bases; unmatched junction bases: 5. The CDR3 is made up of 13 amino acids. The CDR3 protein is CASSWDRGEEAFF. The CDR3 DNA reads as TGCGCCAGCAGTTGGGACAGGGGTGAAGAAGCTTTCTTT.

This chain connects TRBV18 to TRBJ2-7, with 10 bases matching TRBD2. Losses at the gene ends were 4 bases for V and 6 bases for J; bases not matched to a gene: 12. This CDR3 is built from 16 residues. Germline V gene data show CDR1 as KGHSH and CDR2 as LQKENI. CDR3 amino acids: CASSLGIAGGTGEQYF. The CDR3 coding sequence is TGTGCCAGCTCACTAGGGATAGCGGGAGGCACGGGCGAGCAGTACTTC.

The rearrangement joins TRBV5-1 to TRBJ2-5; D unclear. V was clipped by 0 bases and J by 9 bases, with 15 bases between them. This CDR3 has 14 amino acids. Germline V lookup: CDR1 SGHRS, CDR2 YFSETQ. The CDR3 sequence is CASSLVGVSVAQYF. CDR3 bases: TGCGCCAGCAGCTTGGTTGGCGTTTCGGTGGCCCAGTACTTC.

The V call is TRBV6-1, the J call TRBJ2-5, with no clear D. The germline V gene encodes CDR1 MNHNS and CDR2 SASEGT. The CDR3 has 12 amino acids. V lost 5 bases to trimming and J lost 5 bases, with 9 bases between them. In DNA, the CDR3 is TGTGCCAGCAGTATAATTAGTGAGACCCAGTACTTC. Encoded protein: CASSIISETQYF.

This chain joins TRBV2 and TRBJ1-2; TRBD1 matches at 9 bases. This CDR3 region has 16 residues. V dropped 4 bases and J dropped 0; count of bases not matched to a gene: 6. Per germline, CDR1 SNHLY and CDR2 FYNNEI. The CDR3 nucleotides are TGTGCCAGCAGTGTGGGACAGGGCTTTACTAACTATGGCTACACCTTC. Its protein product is CASSVGQGFTNYGYTF.

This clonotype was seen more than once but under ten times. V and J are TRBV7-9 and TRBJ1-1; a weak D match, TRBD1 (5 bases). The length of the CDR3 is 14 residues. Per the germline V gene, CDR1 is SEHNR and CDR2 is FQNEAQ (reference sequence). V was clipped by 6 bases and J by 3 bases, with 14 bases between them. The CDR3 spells CASSRRGNDTEAFF. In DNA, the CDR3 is TGTGCCAGCAGTCGAAGGGGTAACGACACTGAAGCTTTCTTT.

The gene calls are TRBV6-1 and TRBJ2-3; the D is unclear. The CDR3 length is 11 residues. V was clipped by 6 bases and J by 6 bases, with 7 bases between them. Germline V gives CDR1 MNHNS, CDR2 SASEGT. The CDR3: CASRSLDTQYF. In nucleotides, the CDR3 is TGTGCCAGCAGGTCTTTGGATACGCAGTATTTT.